This T cell receptor beta chain was profiled in a study of blood T cell repertoires in COVID-19. About the research overall: Sites across the United States, Italy and Spain contributed samples from acute and convalescent COVID-19. Sample material is recorded as cDNA or gDNA derived from T cells, B-cell-depleted T cells, or PBMCs.

Trimming pared 1 base from V and 4 bases from J, leaving 10 bases between. CDR1 SGHTA and CDR2 FQGNSA come from the germline V gene. The CDR3 sequence is 14 residues long. Per the authors' pipeline: Counts of nucleated cells, estimated from reference gene primer amplification, were obtained. Profiled with immunoSEQ multiplex PCR; TCRdb holds only in-frame clones, not every one. That table supplies the V and J calls and clone size; D and trimming were determined from the DNA. Among 150,000 or so clones listed, roughly 80% were seen once. The sample taken for sequencing was peripheral blood. This TCR came from an elderly woman with acute or convalescent COVID-19. The chain is built from TRBV7-2 and TRBJ1-1; D not certain. The CDR3 sequence: CASSLGASGTEAFF. CDR3 sequence (DNA): TGTGCCAGCAGCTTAGGAGCGAGTGGCACTGAAGCTTTCTTT.